Listed below are T cell receptor beta chains from one sample, sequenced in a study of cytomegalovirus exposure and HLA in healthy donors. The protocol was immunoSEQ multiplex PCR, while the TCRdb copy is restricted to in-frame clones and leaves out a portion. The table lists 220,000 or so clones, 75% to 90% of them singletons. The material sequenced was PBMCs. The receptors were sampled from a woman under 30 in good health and CMV-seronegative. Both conserved end residues are part of each CDR3. The D gene is left open where the match is weak. The listing skips clone size in some rows; elsewhere it reads once, few, many or a size class.

DNA | CDR3 | V | size | D | J | length
TGTGCCAGCAGCTTAGGGACAGCCACCGGAGAAAAACTGTTTTTT | CASSLGTATGEKLFF | TRBV7-9 | NA | NA | TRBJ1-4 | 15
TGTGCCAGCAGCTTAGTGGGGCCTGGCTATGGCTACACCTTC | CASSLVGPGYGYTF | TRBV13 | NA | NA | TRBJ1-2 | 14
TGTGCCATCAAAGGTAGCATGGGAACTGAAGCTTTCTTT | CAIKGSMGTEAFF | TRBV10-3 | many | NA | TRBJ1-1 | 13
TGTGCCAGCAGGAACACAGTCGGACTAGACTACGAGCAGTACTTC | CASRNTVGLDYEQYF | TRBV13 | few | TRBD2 | TRBJ2-7 | 15
TGTGCCAGCAGTGGTCTCATCGGGACAGCTCCGACCTACGAGCAGTACTTC | CASSGLIGTAPTYEQYF | TRBV6-1 | NA | TRBD1 | TRBJ2-7 | 17
TGTGCCAGCAGTGAAAACAGGGATGATGGCTACACCTTC | CASSENRDDGYTF | TRBV6-1 | few | NA | TRBJ1-2 | 13
TGTGCCTGGAGTACACAGGGGGATCAGCCCCAGCATTTT | CAWSTQGDQPQHF | TRBV30 | NA | TRBD1 | TRBJ1-5 | 13
TGTGCCAGCAGTGCGGGACAGGGGGCTTACGAGCAGTACTTC | CASSAGQGAYEQYF | TRBV6-1 | NA | TRBD1 | TRBJ2-7 | 14
TGTGCCAGCAGCCCTACTGGGGCCAACGTCCTGACTTTC | CASSPTGANVLTF | TRBV2 | few | NA | TRBJ2-6 | 13
TGTGCCAGCAGCTCCTCCTACGAGCAGTACTTC | CASSSSYEQYF | TRBV13 | NA | NA | TRBJ2-7 | 11
TGTGCCAGCAGTTGGACGGCGGGGACTGAAGCTTTCTTT | CASSWTAGTEAFF | TRBV27 | NA | NA | TRBJ1-1 | 13
TGTGCCAGCAGTCCGGGGACTAGCGGGGGTTACAATGAGCAGTTCTTC | CASSPGTSGGYNEQFF | TRBV27 | NA | TRBD2 | TRBJ2-1 | 16
TGTGCCAGCAGTTTATCCACGACTTATGGCTACACCTTC | CASSLSTTYGYTF | TRBV27 | NA | NA | TRBJ1-2 | 13
TGTGCCAGTAGAAGCAACAGGGATAGCGGCTACACCTTC | CASRSNRDSGYTF | TRBV19 | NA | NA | TRBJ1-2 | 13
TGTGCCAGCTCACCCCGAAAGGGATCAACTAATGAAAAACTGTTTTTT | CASSPRKGSTNEKLFF | TRBV18 | few | NA | TRBJ1-4 | 16
TGTGCCAGCAGCCCGGACAGGGTCAATGAGCAGTTCTTC | CASSPDRVNEQFF | TRBV13 | NA | TRBD1 | TRBJ2-1 | 13
TGTGCCAGCAGTTCGTCCGGGACAGGGAACACCGGGGAGCTGTTTTTT | CASSSSGTGNTGELFF | TRBV6-6 | NA | TRBD1 | TRBJ2-2 | 16
TGTGCCAGCAGTCGTACAGCCGAAGCTAACTATGGCTACACCTTC | CASSRTAEANYGYTF | TRBV6-5 | NA | NA | TRBJ1-2 | 15
TGTGCCAGTAGTATTATCGGGGGCCCCTACAATGAGCAGTTCTTC | CASSIIGGPYNEQFF | TRBV19 | NA | NA | TRBJ2-1 | 15
TGTGCCAGCAGGGAGGCAAACACCGGGGAGCTGTTTTTT | CASREANTGELFF | TRBV27 | NA | NA | TRBJ2-2 | 13
TGTGCCAGCAGTTTTCAGGGAGGCCCCCGGGAGCAGTACTTC | CASSFQGGPREQYF | TRBV28 | NA | NA | TRBJ2-7 | 14
TGTGCCAGCTCACCGGGACAGCCTAGCAATCAGCCCCAGCATTTT | CASSPGQPSNQPQHF | TRBV18 | few | TRBD1 | TRBJ1-5 | 15
TGTGCCAGCAGTTTTGAGCAGGTCAGGCGCCCTAGGTTACATAATTCACCCCTCCACTTT | CASSFEQVRRPRLHNSPLHF | TRBV27 | NA | NA | TRBJ1-6 | 20
TGTGCCACCAGCAGCGTCCAGGACCGATATGGCTACACCTTC | CATSSVQDRYGYTF | TRBV15 | NA | NA | TRBJ1-2 | 14
TGTGCCAGCAGTGATCGGCCTAACTATGGCTACACCTTC | CASSDRPNYGYTF | TRBV6-5 | NA | NA | TRBJ1-2 | 13
TGTGCCAGCAGCCCGACCGGCAGGCGCTCTGGAAACACCATATATTTT | CASSPTGRRSGNTIYF | TRBV14 | NA | NA | TRBJ1-3 | 16
TGCGCCAGCAGCTTGGAACAGGGGGGGTACGAGCAGTACTTC | CASSLEQGGYEQYF | TRBV5-1 | NA | NA | TRBJ2-7 | 14
TGTGCCAGCAGACGGTCGGACCATAGTTACGAGCAGTACTTC | CASRRSDHSYEQYF | TRBV27 | NA | NA | TRBJ2-7 | 14
TGTGCCAGCATGGGACGAAATGAGCAGTTCTTC | CASMGRNEQFF | TRBV27 | NA | NA | TRBJ2-1 | 11
TGTGCCAGCAGCTATCAAAGCGGGTCCGGGGAGCTGTTTTTT | CASSYQSGSGELFF | TRBV11-3 | NA | NA | TRBJ2-2 | 14
TGTGCCACCAGCAGAGTAAGGCAGGGGCTGTATGAGCAGTTCTTC | CATSRVRQGLYEQFF | TRBV15 | NA | NA | TRBJ2-1 | 15
TGTGCCAGCAGTTCTCGGGGGTGGGGATCACCCCTCCACTTT | CASSSRGWGSPLHF | TRBV6-5 | NA | NA | TRBJ1-6 | 14
TGTGCCAGCAGTTACGGCGGGGCCACTAGCACAGATACGCAGTATTTT | CASSYGGATSTDTQYF | TRBV6-5 | NA | NA | TRBJ2-3 | 16
TGTGCCTGGAGAGAGCAGGGTTCTCGGGAGACCCAGTACTTC | CAWREQGSRETQYF | TRBV30 | NA | NA | TRBJ2-5 | 14
TGCGCCAGCAGCTTGGGTAAATCCTACGAGCAGTACTTC | CASSLGKSYEQYF | TRBV5-1 | NA | NA | TRBJ2-7 | 13
TGTGCCAGCAGACAGGGTCCCTACGAGCAGTACTTC | CASRQGPYEQYF | TRBV6-6 | NA | NA | TRBJ2-7 | 12
TGTGCCAGCAGTTTATCGGGCCCGGGACTTAACAATGAGCAGTTCTTC | CASSLSGPGLNNEQFF | TRBV27 | NA | NA | TRBJ2-1 | 16
TGTGCCATCGGCGGGACTCTCCATGGGGAGACCCAGTACTTC | CAIGGTLHGETQYF | TRBV6-6 | NA | NA | TRBJ2-5 | 14
TGCGCCAGCAGCTCAGGGACCGCGACCCCGGGGGAGCAGTACTTC | CASSSGTATPGEQYF | TRBV5-1 | NA | NA | TRBJ2-7 | 15
TGTGCCAGCAGCTTAGGGGGCGGGAGAGGCACCGGGGAGCTGTTTTTT | CASSLGGGRGTGELFF | TRBV7-3 | NA | NA | TRBJ2-2 | 16
TGTGCCAGCAGTGCGGAGAGGGATACGCAGTATTTT | CASSAERDTQYF | TRBV6-1 | NA | NA | TRBJ2-3 | 12
TGTGCCAGTAGTATTATCGGGGGAGGGCAGGGGCTCTACACCGGGGAGCTGTTTTTT | CASSIIGGGQGLYTGELFF | TRBV19 | NA | NA | TRBJ2-2 | 19
TGTGCCAGCAGCTTTGCAGGGGGCGCCCCATCCTACGAGCAGTACTTC | CASSFAGGAPSYEQYF | TRBV7-9 | NA | TRBD1 | TRBJ2-7 | 16
TGTGCCAGCAGCGTAGGTCAAGGGAGGGGGAACGAGCAGTACTTC | CASSVGQGRGNEQYF | TRBV9 | NA | NA | TRBJ2-7 | 15
TGCGCCAGCAGCCAAGAGGGCAGTTTGAACACTGAAGCTTTCTTT | CASSQEGSLNTEAFF | TRBV4-1 | NA | NA | TRBJ1-1 | 15
TGTGCCAGCAGCCCCGGGGCAGCCTATGGCTACACCTTC | CASSPGAAYGYTF | TRBV6-6 | NA | NA | TRBJ1-2 | 13
TGTGCCACCAGCAGAGAAACCAGTCTGAACACTGAAGCTTTCTTT | CATSRETSLNTEAFF | TRBV15 | NA | NA | TRBJ1-1 | 15
TGTGCCAGTGGCCCCTCCGGAGGGCATGAAAAACTGTTTTTT | CASGPSGGHEKLFF | TRBV28 | NA | NA | TRBJ1-4 | 14
TGTGCCAGCAGTGAAATCCAGTACGAGCAGTACTTC | CASSEIQYEQYF | TRBV2 | NA | NA | TRBJ2-7 | 12
TGTGCCAGCAGATGGGCCGGGGGGCCCCTCCACTTT | CASRWAGGPLHF | TRBV6-5 | NA | NA | TRBJ1-6 | 12
TGTGCCAGCAGTGAAGTTGAAGGCACTGAAGCTTTCTTT | CASSEVEGTEAFF | TRBV2 | NA | NA | TRBJ1-1 | 13
TGTGCCAGCAGCTCAAGCGACGGCGACGGCTACACCTTC | CASSSSDGDGYTF | TRBV7-3 | NA | NA | TRBJ1-2 | 13
TGTGCCAGCAGCCCTCCGAGCGGGACGCGTGAGCAGTTCTTC | CASSPPSGTREQFF | TRBV11-3 | NA | TRBD2 | TRBJ2-1 | 14
TGTGCCAGCTCAAATCGGACAGGCTCTGGAAACACCATATATTTT | CASSNRTGSGNTIYF | TRBV18 | NA | TRBD1 | TRBJ1-3 | 15
TGTGCCAGCTTCTGGAGCACCGGGACACTCAACACTGAAGCTTTCTTT | CASFWSTGTLNTEAFF | TRBV6-6 | NA | NA | TRBJ1-1 | 16